Given below is one T cell receptor (beta chain) in context. This specimen comes from a study of radiotherapy plus CTLA-4 blockade in lung cancer. Here immunoSEQ multiplex PCR was the method, and the copy in TCRdb shows in-frame clones only, minus some. Among about 43,000 clones, 65% to 75% were seen once, and the ten largest hold roughly a quarter. Trimming stripped 0 bases from V and 7 bases from J, with 17 bases between. The V gene's germline CDR1 is SGDLS and CDR2 YYNGEE. There are 15 residues in the CDR3. In chemo-refractory metastatic non-small-cell lung cancer, patients got ipilimumab CTLA-4 blockade together with focal radiation.

The specimen was peripheral blood, collected from a patient treated with radiotherapy plus ipilimumab. The source of this sequence is a human donor with non-small cell lung cancer who had a partial response to radiotherapy plus ipilimumab. The chain links TRBV9 to TRBJ2-7, with D possibly matching TRBD2 (5 bases). CDR3 in DNA: TGTGCCAGCAGCGTAGTGGGGTCTCCAACGGGAGAGCAGTACTTC. It is translated as CASSVVGSPTGEQYF.